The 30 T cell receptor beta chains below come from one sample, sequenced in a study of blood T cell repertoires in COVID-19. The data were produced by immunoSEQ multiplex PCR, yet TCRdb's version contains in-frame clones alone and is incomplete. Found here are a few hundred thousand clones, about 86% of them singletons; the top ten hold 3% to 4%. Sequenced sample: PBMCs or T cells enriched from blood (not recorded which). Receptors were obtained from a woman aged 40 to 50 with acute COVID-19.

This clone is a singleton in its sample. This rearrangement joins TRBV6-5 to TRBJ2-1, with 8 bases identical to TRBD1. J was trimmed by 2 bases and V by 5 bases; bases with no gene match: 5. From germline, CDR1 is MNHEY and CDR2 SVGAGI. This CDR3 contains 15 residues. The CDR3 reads CASSTGQGAYNEQFF. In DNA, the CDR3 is TGTGCCAGCAGTACCGGACAGGGCGCCTACAATGAGCAGTTCTTC.

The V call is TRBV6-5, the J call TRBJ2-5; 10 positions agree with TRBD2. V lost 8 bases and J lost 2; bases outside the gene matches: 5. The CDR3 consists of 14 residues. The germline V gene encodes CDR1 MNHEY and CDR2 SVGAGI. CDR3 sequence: CASSASGRQETQYF. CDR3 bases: TGTGCCAGCTCGGCTAGCGGGAGACAAGAGACCCAGTACTTC.

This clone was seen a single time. The CDR3 reads CASSQADSYSNQPQHF. The CDR3 nucleotides read TGCGCCAGCAGCCAAGCTGACAGTTATAGCAATCAGCCCCAGCATTTT. The chain recombines TRBV4-1 with TRBJ1-5, with TRBD1 as a possible D gene (5 bases). Germline V CDR1 and CDR2: MGHRA, YSYEKL. The CDR3 is made up of 16 amino acids. The V and J ends lost 1 base and 0 bases respectively, with 10 bases between them.

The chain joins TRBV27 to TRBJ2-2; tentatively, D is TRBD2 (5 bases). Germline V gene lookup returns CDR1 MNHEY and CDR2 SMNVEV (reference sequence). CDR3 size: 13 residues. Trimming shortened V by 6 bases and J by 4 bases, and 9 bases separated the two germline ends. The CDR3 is CASRLVGTGELFF. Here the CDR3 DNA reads TGTGCCAGCAGACTAGTTGGCACCGGGGAGCTGTTTTTT.

The CDR3 DNA is TGTGCCAGCAGCTTAGTTGGACAGGGGTCCTATAATTCACCCCTCCACTTT. This encodes CASSLVGQGSYNSPLHF. The rearrangement joins TRBV11-2 to TRBJ1-6; TRBD1 matches 9 bases. Germline lookup yields CDR1 SGHAT and CDR2 FQNNGV. V shed 1 base and J 1 base; nucleotides not matched to a gene: 2. This CDR3 contains 17 residues.

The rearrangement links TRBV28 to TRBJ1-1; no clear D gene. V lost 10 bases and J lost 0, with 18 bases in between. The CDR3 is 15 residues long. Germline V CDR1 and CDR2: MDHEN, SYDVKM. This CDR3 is CATARGEEMNTEAFF. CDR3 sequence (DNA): TGTGCCACCGCCCGGGGAGAGGAGATGAACACTGAAGCTTTCTTT.

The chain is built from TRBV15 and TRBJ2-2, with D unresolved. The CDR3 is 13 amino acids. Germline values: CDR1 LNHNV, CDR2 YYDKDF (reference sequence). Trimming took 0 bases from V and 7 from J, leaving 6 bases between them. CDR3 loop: CATSRDQNGELFF. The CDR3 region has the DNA TGTGCCACCAGCAGAGATCAAAACGGGGAGCTGTTTTTT. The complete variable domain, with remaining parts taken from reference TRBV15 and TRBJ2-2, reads DAMVIQNPRYQVTQFGKPVTLSCSQTLNHNVMYWYQQKSSQAPKLLFHYYDKDFNNEADTPDNFQSRRPNTSFCFLDIRSPGLGDTAMYLCATSRDQNGELFFGEGSRLTVL.

This chain's CDR3 is CASSYSTRLANYGYTF. CDR3 bases: TGTGCCAGCAGCTATTCGACTAGACTAGCTAACTATGGCTACACCTTC. The chain is built from TRBV7-2 and TRBJ1-2; D uncertain. The germline V gene encodes CDR1 SGHTA and CDR2 FQGNSA. The germline V and J ends were trimmed by 4 bases and 0 bases, with 15 bases remaining between them. CDR3 size: 16 residues.

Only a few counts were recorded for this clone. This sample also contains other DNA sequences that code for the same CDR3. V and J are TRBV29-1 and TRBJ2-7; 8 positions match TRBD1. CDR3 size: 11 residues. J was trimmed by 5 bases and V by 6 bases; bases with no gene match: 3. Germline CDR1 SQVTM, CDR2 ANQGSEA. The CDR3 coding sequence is TGCAGCGTAGGACAGGGTAACGAGCAGTACTTC. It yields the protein CSVGQGNEQYF.

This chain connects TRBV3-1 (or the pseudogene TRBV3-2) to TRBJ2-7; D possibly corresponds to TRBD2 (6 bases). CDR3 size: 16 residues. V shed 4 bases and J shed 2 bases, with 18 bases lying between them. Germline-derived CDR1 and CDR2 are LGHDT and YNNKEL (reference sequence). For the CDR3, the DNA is TGTGCCAGCAGCCTCGGGCGGGGAGTCCGTACCTACGAGCAGTACTTC. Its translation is CASSLGRGVRTYEQYF.

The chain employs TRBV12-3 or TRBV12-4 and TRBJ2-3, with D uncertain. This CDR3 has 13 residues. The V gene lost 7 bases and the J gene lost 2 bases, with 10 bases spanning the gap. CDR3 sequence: CASTRLLTDTQYF. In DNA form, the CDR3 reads TGTGCCAGCACCCGCCTACTCACAGATACGCAGTATTTT.

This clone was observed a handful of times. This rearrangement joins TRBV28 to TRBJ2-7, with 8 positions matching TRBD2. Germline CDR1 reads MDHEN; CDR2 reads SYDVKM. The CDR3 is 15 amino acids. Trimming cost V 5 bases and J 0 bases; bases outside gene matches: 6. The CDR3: CASSGERERSYEQYF. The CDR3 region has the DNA TGTGCCAGCAGTGGCGAGCGGGAGCGCTCCTACGAGCAGTACTTC.

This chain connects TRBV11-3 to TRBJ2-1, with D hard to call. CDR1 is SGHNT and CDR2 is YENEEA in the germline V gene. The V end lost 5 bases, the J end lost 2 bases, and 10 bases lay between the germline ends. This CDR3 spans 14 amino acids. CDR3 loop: CASSQPETYNEQFF. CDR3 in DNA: TGTGCCAGCAGCCAACCAGAAACCTACAATGAGCAGTTCTTC.

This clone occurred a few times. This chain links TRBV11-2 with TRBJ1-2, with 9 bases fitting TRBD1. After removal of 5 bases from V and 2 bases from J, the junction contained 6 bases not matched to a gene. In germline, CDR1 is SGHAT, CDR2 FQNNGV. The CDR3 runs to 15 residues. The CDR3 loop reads CASSQGQGRNYGYTF. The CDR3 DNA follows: TGTGCCAGCAGCCAAGGACAGGGGCGAAACTATGGCTACACCTTC. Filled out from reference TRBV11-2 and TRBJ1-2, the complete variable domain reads EAGVAQSPRYKIIEKRQSVAFWCNPISGHATLYWYQQILGQGPKLLIQFQNNGVVDDSQLPKDRFSAERLKGVDSTLKIQPAKLEDSAVYLCASSQGQGRNYGYTFGSGTRLTVV.

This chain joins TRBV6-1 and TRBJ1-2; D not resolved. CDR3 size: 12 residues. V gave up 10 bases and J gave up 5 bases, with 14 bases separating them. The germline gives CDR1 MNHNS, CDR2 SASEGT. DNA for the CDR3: TGTGCCACCTATTCGGGTTTGTATGGCTACACCTTC. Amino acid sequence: CATYSGLYGYTF.

The DNA of the CDR3 is TGTGCCAGCAGCTCCTTTCCCCGAGGAGATACGCAGTATTTT. Protein: CASSSFPRGDTQYF. This chain uses TRBV9 with TRBJ2-3, with D unclear. Trimming left V 4 bases short and J 5 bases short, with 14 bases between. In germline, CDR1 is SGDLS, CDR2 YYNGEE. The CDR3 contains 14 residues. Supplemented by reference TRBV9 and TRBJ2-3, the full variable domain reads DSGVTQTPKHLITATGQRVTLRCSPRSGDLSVYWYQQSLDQGLQFLIQYYNGEERAKGNILERFSAQQFPDLHSELNLSSLELGDSALYFCASSSFPRGDTQYFGPGTRLTVL.

CDR3 amino acids: CASSSLRGSYNEQFF. CDR3 nucleotide sequence: TGTGCCAGCAGCTCCCTCCGGGGGTCCTACAATGAGCAGTTCTTC. The chain employs TRBV7-9 and TRBJ2-1; perhaps TRBD2 as D (6 bases). CDR1 is SEHNR, CDR2 FQNEAQ, per germline (reference sequence). V dropped 4 bases and J dropped 1 base, with 11 bases sitting between them. This CDR3 spans 15 amino acids.

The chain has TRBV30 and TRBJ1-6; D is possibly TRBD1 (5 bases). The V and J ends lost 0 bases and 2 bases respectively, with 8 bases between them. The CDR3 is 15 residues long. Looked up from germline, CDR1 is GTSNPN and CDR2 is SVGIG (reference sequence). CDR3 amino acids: CAWSVRGTYNSPLHF. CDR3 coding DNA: TGTGCCTGGAGTGTACGGGGGACCTATAATTCACCCCTCCACTTT.

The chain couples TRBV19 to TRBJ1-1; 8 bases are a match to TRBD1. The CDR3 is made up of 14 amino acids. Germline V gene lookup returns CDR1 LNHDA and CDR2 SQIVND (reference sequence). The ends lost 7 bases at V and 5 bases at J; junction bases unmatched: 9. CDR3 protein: CASTLGQGGTEAFF. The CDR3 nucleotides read TGTGCCAGTACCCTCGGACAGGGAGGGACTGAAGCTTTCTTT.

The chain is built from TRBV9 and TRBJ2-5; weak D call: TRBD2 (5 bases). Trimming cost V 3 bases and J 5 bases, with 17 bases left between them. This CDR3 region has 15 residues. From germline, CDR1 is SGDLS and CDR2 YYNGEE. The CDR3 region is CASSAEPAGGETQYF. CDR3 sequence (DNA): TGTGCCAGCAGCGCTGAACCCGCGGGTGGTGAGACCCAGTACTTC.

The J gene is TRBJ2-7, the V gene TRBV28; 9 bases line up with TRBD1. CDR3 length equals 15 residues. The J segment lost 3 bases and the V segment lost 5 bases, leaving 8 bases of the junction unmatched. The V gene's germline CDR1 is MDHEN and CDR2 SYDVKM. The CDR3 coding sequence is TGTGCCAGCAGTGCGACCGGGACAGGGCACTACGAGCAGTACTTC. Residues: CASSATGTGHYEQYF. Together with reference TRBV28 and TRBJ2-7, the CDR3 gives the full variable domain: DVKVTQSSRYLVKRTGEKVFLECVQDMDHENMFWYRQDPGLGLRLIYFSYDVKMKEKGDIPEGYSVSREKKERFSLILESASTNQTSMYLCASSATGTGHYEQYFGPGTRLTVT.

CDR3 bases: TGTGCCAGCAGTTACGATTGGGACAGCCTGCCACCCCTACGAGAGCAGTACTTC. Protein product: CASSYDWDSLPPLREQYF. The chain combines TRBV6-2 or TRBV6-3 with TRBJ2-7; TRBD1 agrees at 7 bases. J gave up 7 bases and V 2 bases, and 20 bases lay outside the gene matches. The CDR3 runs to 18 residues. Germline V gene sequence: CDR1 MNHEY, CDR2 SVGEGT.

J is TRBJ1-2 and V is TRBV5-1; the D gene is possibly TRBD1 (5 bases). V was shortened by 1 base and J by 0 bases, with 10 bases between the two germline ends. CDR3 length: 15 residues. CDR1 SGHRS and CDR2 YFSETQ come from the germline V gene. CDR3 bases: TGCGCCAGCAGCTTGCTGCCGGACACTAACTATGGCTACACCTTC. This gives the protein CASSLLPDTNYGYTF.

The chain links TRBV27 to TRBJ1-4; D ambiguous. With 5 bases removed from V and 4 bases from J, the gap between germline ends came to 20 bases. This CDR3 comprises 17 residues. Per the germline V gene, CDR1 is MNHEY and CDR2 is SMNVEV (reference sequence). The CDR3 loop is CASSIMRAYGLNEKLFF. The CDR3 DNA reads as TGTGCCAGCAGTATAATGCGAGCGTACGGCCTTAATGAAAAACTGTTTTTT.

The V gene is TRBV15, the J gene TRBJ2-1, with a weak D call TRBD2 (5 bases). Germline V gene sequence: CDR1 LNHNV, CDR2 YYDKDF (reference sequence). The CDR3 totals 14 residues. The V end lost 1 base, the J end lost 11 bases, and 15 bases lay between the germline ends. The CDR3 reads CATSRGRTTPQQFF. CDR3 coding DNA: TGTGCCACCAGCAGAGGGAGGACGACGCCCCAGCAGTTCTTC.

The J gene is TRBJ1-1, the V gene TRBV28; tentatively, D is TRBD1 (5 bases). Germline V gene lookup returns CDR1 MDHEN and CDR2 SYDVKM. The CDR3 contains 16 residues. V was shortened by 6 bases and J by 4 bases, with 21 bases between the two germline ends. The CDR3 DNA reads TGTGCCAGCAGCACTCCCATCCGCTGGGGGGGCACTGAAGCTTTCTTT. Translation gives CASSTPIRWGGTEAFF. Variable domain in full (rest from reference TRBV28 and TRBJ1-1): DVKVTQSSRYLVKRTGEKVFLECVQDMDHENMFWYRQDPGLGLRLIYFSYDVKMKEKGDIPEGYSVSREKKERFSLILESASTNQTSMYLCASSTPIRWGGTEAFFGQGTRLTVV.

The CDR3 protein is CASRGGTSVSYNEQFF. The CDR3, as DNA: TGTGCCAGCAGGGGGGGGACTAGCGTCTCCTACAATGAGCAGTTCTTC. V and J are TRBV2 and TRBJ2-1, with 10 nucleotides matching TRBD2. The CDR3 loop spans 16 amino acids. Trimming took 6 bases from V and 0 from J; bases not matched to a gene: 5. The germline V gene encodes CDR1 SNHLY and CDR2 FYNNEI.

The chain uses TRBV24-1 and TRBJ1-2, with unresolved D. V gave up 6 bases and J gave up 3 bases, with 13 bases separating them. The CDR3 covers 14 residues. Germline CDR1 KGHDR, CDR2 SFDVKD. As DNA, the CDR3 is TGTGCCACCAGTCCGGAGAGCTTTGACTATGGCTACACCTTC. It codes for CATSPESFDYGYTF.

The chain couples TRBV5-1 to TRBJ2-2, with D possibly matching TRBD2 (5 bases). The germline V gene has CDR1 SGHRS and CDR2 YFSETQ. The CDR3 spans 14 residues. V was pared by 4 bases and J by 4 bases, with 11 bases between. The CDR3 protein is CASSPLSGTGELFF. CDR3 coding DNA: TGCGCCAGCAGCCCCCTCAGCGGCACCGGGGAGCTGTTTTTT.

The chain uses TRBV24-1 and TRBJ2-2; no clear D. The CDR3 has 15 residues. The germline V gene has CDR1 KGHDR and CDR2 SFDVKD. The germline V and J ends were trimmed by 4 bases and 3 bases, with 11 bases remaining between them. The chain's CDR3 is CATSDEDTYTGELFF. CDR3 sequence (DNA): TGTGCCACCAGTGACGAAGACACATACACCGGGGAGCTGTTTTTT.